This is a list of T cell receptor beta chains from one sample in a study of T cells in Graves' hyperthyroidism and ophthalmopathy. One entry per CDR3 protein, called by TCRdb with MiXCR from the multiplex PCR reads. The sample records fewer than 650,000 distinct CDR3 sequences, 14% to 15% being singletons. The source material was blood. The receptors derive from a woman aged 40 to 50 with Graves' ophthalmopathy. The CDR3 runs from the conserved cysteine through the conserved F or W. D genes are given only for firm matches. The size entry is marked missing in some rows and otherwise reads once, few, many or a size class.

>.|TRBJ1-1|TRBV18|few
TGTGCCAGCTCACCAATGACAGCCCGCGGCACTGAAGCTTTCTTT
CASSPMTARGTEAFF
>.|TRBJ1-1|TRBV25-1|many
TGTGCCAGCAGTTCACAGGTAATGAGCACTGAAGCTTTCTTT
CASSSQVMSTEAFF
>.|TRBJ2-7|TRBV2|many
TGTGCCAGCAGTGAATGGTTCGCCAGGGGTGGTAACGAGCAGTACTTC
CASSEWFARGGNEQYF
>TRBD1|TRBJ1-1|TRBV30|many
TGTGTTCTGGACAGGGGCAACACTGAAGCTTTCTTT
CVLDRGNTEAFF
>.|TRBJ2-7|TRBV11-2|many
TGTGCCAGCAGCCACACCCTCGGACGTAGCTACGAGCAGTACTTC
CASSHTLGRSYEQYF
>TRBD2|TRBJ2-5|TRBV6-5|.
TGTGCCAGCAGTTACTCGGGACTAGCGCACCAAGAGACCCAGTGCTTC
CASSYSGLAHQETQCF
>.|TRBJ2-4|TRBV6-4|few
TGTGCCAGCAGTGACGCGAACTTACCCCTTGGTTTAGCCAAAAACATTCAGTACTTC
CASSDANLPLGLAKNIQYF
>.|TRBJ2-7|TRBV6-5|many
TGTACCAGCAGTTACTCGCCAGGAGAGTCCTACGAGCAGTACTTC
CTSSYSPGESYEQYF
>.|TRBJ2-1|TRBV12-3/TRBV12-4|.
TGTGCCAGCAGTTTATTTCCGGTAAGCTCCTACAATGAGCAGTTCTTC
CASSLFPVSSYNEQFF
>TRBD1|TRBJ1-5|TRBV28|many
TGTGCCAGCAGCGGGACAGCATATAGCAATCAGCCCCAGCATTTT
CASSGTAYSNQPQHF
>.|TRBJ1-2|TRBV6-5|many
TGTGCCAGCAGTTGGGGTCTAGGGGCTCACTATGGCTACACCTTC
CASSWGLGAHYGYTF
>TRBD2|TRBJ2-3|TRBV4-2|.
TGTGCCACTACTAGCGGGAGGACAGATACGCAGTATTTT
CATTSGRTDTQYF
>.|TRBJ1-2|TRBV29-1|.
TGCAGCGTCCCCAGGACTAACCTACGGGATGGCTACACCTTC
CSVPRTNLRDGYTF
>.|TRBJ1-3|TRBV7-9|.
TGTGCCAGCAGCGAGGGCCCACTCCCCGGAAACACCATATATTTT
CASSEGPLPGNTIYF
>TRBD1|TRBJ2-5|TRBV27|many
TGTGCCAGCAGTGGGGCAGGGGGTGCAGAGACCCAGTACTTC
CASSGAGGAETQYF
>.|TRBJ2-7|TRBV27|many
TGTGCCAGCAGTTCACTCGGAGGGCCCGGCTACGAGCAGTACTTC
CASSSLGGPGYEQYF
>.|TRBJ2-5|TRBV28|.
TGTGCCAGCAATGGAGGGGCGAGGGAGACCCAGTACTTC
CASNGGARETQYF
>.|TRBJ1-6|TRBV28|.
TGTGCCAGCAGTTCCTACAGGGATTCACCCCTCCACTTT
CASSSYRDSPLHF
>TRBD2|TRBJ2-7|TRBV28|many
TGTGCCAGCAGTTCTCCTAGCGGTTCAGGCCTCTCCTACGAGCAGTACTTC
CASSSPSGSGLSYEQYF
>.|TRBJ1-1|TRBV3-1|many
TGTGCCAGCAGCCAAGATATATCTCTGTTCTTT
CASSQDISLFF
>.|TRBJ2-4|TRBV4-1|few
TGCGCCAGCAGCCAAGCACACCTGGGGGTAGCCAAAAACATTCAGTACTTC
CASSQAHLGVAKNIQYF
>.|TRBJ1-1|TRBV19|many
TGTGCCAGTAGGATTACAGGGATAGGCACTGAAGCTTTCTTT
CASRITGIGTEAFF
>.|TRBJ2-7|TRBV7-9|.
TGTGCCAGCAGCTTCGGGGTTTACGGCGAGCAGTACTTC
CASSFGVYGEQYF
>.|TRBJ1-1|TRBV28|many
TGTGCCAGCAGCAAGACAGGTTTAGGTTTTGATGAAGCTTTCTTT
CASSKTGLGFDEAFF
>.|TRBJ2-5|TRBV12-3/TRBV12-4|few
TGTGCCAGCAGTCCCACAGAATTCGAGACCCAGTACTTC
CASSPTEFETQYF
>.|TRBJ2-5|TRBV13|many
TGTGCCAGCAGCTTGTCAGGGCATGGGGAGACCCAGTACTTC
CASSLSGHGETQYF
>.|TRBJ2-5|TRBV11-2|many
TGTGCCAGCCTCCAGGGGGAGACCCAGTACTTC
CASLQGETQYF
>.|TRBJ2-7|TRBV9|many
TGTGCCAGCAGCGTAGGGGCAGGTCCAGCCTACGAGCAGTACTTC
CASSVGAGPAYEQYF
>.|TRBJ1-5|TRBV11-2|.
TGTGCCAGCAGCTTAGAGGGATCCGAACTTCGGGCCCATAGCAATCAGCCCCAGCATTTT
CASSLEGSELRAHSNQPQHF
>TRBD2|TRBJ2-7|TRBV3-1|few
TGTGCCAGCACTCGAACTTCCGGGACTAGCGGGGGGAGCTCCTACGAGCAGTACTTC
CASTRTSGTSGGSSYEQYF
>.|TRBJ1-1|TRBV10-3|.
TGTGCCATCAGGACCCGGGGCTCAGAAGCTTTCTTT
CAIRTRGSEAFF
>TRBD1|TRBJ1-5|TRBV6-1|.
TGTGCCAGCGCAACAGGGGCGACCTATCAGCCCCAGCATTTT
CASATGATYQPQHF
>.|TRBJ2-7|TRBV5-5|.
TGTGCCAGCAGCATCCGGCAAGCGCCTTCCTACGAGCAGTACTTC
CASSIRQAPSYEQYF
>TRBD2|TRBJ2-7|TRBV28|.
TGTGCCAGCAGTTTAATGCTAGCGGTCGAGCAGTACTTC
CASSLMLAVEQYF
>TRBD2|TRBJ2-1|TRBV11-1|few
TGTGCCAGCAGCTTAAGGTTAGCGGGAGATAATGAGCAGTTCTTC
CASSLRLAGDNEQFF
>.|TRBJ2-7|TRBV20-1|few
TGCAGTGCTCCTAGCGACTCCAGCTCCTACGAGCAGTACTTC
CSAPSDSSSYEQYF
>TRBD1|TRBJ2-7|TRBV29-1|many
TGCAGCGCCGGGACAGGGGCCGAGCAGTACTTC
CSAGTGAEQYF
>.|TRBJ2-7|TRBV6-1|many
TGTGCCAGCAGTGAACTGGGGCCCTACGAGCAGTACTTC
CASSELGPYEQYF
>.|TRBJ1-1|TRBV20-1|.
TGCAGTGTACCCGGGAGGGGGAGAACTGAAGCTTTCTTT
CSVPGRGRTEAFF
>.|TRBJ1-2|TRBV12-3/TRBV12-4|.
TGTGCCAGCAGGGAGACAGTTCACTATGGCTACACCTTC
CASRETVHYGYTF
>TRBD2|TRBJ2-4|TRBV28|many
TGTGCCAGCAGGTCCCTTTTAGCGGGGCTAGCCAAAAACATTCAGTACTTC
CASRSLLAGLAKNIQYF
>TRBD2|TRBJ2-5|TRBV12-3/TRBV12-4|.
TGTGCCAGCAGTTTCGGACAGCGGGGGATGGAGACCCAGTACTTC
CASSFGQRGMETQYF
>TRBD1|TRBJ1-2|TRBV19|many
TGTGCCAGTAGCTTAACAGGGGGTTCTAACTATGGCTACACCTTC
CASSLTGGSNYGYTF
>.|TRBJ1-1|TRBV6-2/TRBV6-3|many
TGTGCCAGCAGCAGCGGACTCTCCCGGAGCACTGAAGCTTTCTTT
CASSSGLSRSTEAFF
>.|TRBJ2-5|TRBV5-1|.
TGCGCCAGCAGCTTAGCGTCGGGTTTAGCGGAGACCCAGTACTTC
CASSLASGLAETQYF
>.|TRBJ2-5|TRBV10-3|few
TGTGCCATCGCTCCTAGCGCCCAAGAGACCCAGTACTTC
CAIAPSAQETQYF
>.|TRBJ1-5|TRBV5-1|.
TGCGCCAGCAGCTTTACCGGGACGGATCAGCCCCAGCATTTT
CASSFTGTDQPQHF
>.|TRBJ2-7|TRBV29-1|many
TGCAGCGTGATAAAATACTACGAGCAGTACTTC
CSVIKYYEQYF
>TRBD2|TRBJ2-5|TRBV14|many
TGTGCCAGCAGCCAAGATTGGGGACTAGCTGAGACCCAGTACTTC
CASSQDWGLAETQYF
>.|TRBJ2-7|TRBV28|.
TGTGCCAGCAGTTCCCTCCGGCAGAGCTCCTACGAGCAGTACTTC
CASSSLRQSSYEQYF